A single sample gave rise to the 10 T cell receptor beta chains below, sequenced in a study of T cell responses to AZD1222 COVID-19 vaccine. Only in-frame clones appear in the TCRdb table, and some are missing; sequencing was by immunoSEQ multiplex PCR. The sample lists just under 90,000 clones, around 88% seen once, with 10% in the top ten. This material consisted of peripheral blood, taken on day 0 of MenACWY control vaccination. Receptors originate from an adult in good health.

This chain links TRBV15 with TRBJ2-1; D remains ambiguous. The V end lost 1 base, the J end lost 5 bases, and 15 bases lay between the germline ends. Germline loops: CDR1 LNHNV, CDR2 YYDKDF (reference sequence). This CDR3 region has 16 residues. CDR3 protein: CATSRVKLPRNNEQFF. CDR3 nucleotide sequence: TGTGCCACCAGCAGAGTAAAGCTCCCGAGGAACAATGAGCAGTTCTTC.

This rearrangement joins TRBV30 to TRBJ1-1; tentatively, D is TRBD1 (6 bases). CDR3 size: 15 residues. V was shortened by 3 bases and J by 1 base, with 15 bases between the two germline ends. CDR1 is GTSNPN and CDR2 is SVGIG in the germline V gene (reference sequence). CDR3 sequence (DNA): TGTGCCTGGAGCCCCACAGGGAAAAGGAACACTGAAGCTTTCTTT. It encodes CAWSPTGKRNTEAFF.

This chain's CDR3 is CASSREGYGYTF. The DNA for the CDR3 is TGTGCCAGCAGTCGGGAGGGCTATGGCTACACCTTC. The chain carries TRBV12-3 or TRBV12-4 and TRBJ1-2; D is undetermined. This CDR3 has 12 amino acids. Trimming shortened V by 5 bases and J by 4 bases, and 8 bases separated the two germline ends.

In DNA form, the CDR3 reads TGTGCCAGCAGTTTATTGCGTTCGACAGGGACTACCGGGGAGCTGTTTTTT. Translation gives CASSLLRSTGTTGELFF. The chain links TRBV28 to TRBJ2-2, with a possible D match to TRBD1 (7 bases). The CDR3 length is 17 residues. Germline CDR1 and CDR2: MDHEN and SYDVKM. V dropped 1 base and J dropped 5 bases, with 17 bases sitting between them.

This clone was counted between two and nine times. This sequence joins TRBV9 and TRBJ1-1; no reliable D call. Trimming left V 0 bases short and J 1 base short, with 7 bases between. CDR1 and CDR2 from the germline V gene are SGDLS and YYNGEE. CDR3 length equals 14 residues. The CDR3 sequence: CASSVVSANTEAFF. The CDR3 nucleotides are TGTGCCAGCAGCGTAGTGTCAGCGAACACTGAAGCTTTCTTT.

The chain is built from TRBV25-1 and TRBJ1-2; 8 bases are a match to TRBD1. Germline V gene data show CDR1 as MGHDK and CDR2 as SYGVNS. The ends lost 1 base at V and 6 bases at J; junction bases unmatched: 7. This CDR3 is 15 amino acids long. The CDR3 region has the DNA TGTGCCAGCAGTGAATTCAGTCAGGGGGCCGATGGCTACACCTTC. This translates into CASSEFSQGADGYTF.

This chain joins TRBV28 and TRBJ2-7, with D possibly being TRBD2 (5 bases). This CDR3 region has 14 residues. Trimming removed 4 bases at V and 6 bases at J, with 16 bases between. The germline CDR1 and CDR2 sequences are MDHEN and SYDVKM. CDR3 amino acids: CASSSQPGSREQYF. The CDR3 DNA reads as TGTGCCAGCAGTTCCCAACCGGGATCTCGCGAGCAGTACTTC.

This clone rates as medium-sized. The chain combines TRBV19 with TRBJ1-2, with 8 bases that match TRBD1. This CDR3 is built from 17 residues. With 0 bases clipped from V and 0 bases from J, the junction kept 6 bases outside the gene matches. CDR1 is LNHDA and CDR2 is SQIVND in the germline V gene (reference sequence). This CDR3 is CASSIDISTGANYGYTF. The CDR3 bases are TGTGCCAGTAGTATAGATATCTCGACAGGGGCTAACTATGGCTACACCTTC.

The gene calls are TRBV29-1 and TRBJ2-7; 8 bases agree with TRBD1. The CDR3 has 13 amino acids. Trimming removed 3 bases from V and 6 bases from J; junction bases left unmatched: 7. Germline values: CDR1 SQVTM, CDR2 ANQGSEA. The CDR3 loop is CSVEDRVSGEQYF. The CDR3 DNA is TGCAGCGTTGAGGACAGGGTTTCAGGCGAGCAGTACTTC.

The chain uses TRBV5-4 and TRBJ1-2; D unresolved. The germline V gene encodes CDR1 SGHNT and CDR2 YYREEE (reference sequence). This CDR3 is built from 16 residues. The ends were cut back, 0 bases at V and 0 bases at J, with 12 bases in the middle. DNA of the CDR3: TGTGCCAGCAGCTTGGCCCCGGGAGAAGCTAACTATGGCTACACCTTC. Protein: CASSLAPGEANYGYTF.